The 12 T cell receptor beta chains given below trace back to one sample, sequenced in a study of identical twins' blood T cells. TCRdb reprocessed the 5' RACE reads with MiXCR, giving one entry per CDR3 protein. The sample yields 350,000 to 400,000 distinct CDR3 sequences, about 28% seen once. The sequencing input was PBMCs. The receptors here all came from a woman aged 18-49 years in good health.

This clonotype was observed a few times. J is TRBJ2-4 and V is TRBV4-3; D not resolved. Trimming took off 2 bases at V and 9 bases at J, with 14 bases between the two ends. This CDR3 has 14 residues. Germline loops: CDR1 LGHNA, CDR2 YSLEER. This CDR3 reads CASSQTLLKGIQYF. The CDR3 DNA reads TGCGCCAGCAGCCAAACCCTTTTGAAGGGCATTCAGTACTTC.

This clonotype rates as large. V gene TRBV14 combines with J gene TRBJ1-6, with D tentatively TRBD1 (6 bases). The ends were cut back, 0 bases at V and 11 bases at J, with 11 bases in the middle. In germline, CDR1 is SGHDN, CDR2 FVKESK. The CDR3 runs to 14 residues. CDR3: CASSQDRGSTPLHF. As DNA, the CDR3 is TGTGCCAGCAGCCAAGATAGGGGGTCGACACCCCTCCACTTT.

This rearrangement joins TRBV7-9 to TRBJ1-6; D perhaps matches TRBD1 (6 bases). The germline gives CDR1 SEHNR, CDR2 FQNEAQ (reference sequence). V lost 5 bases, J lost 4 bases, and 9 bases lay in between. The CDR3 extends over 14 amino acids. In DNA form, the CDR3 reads TGTGCCAGCAGCGTAACAGGGTATAATTCACCCCTCCACTTT. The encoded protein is CASSVTGYNSPLHF.

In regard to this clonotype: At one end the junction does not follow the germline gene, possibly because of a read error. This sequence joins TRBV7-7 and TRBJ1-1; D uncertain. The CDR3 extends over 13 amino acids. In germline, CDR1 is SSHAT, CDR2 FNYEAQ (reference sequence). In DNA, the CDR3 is TGTGCTAGCAGCCTTACACGATGGGCTGAAGCTTTCTTT. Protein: CASSLTRWAEAFF.

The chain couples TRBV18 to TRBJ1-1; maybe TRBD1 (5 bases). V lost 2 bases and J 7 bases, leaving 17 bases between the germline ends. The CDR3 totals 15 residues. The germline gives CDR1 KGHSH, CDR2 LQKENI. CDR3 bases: TGTGCCAGCTCACCAGTTGATTCTTTCGACAGTGAAGCTTTCTTT. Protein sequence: CASSPVDSFDSEAFF.

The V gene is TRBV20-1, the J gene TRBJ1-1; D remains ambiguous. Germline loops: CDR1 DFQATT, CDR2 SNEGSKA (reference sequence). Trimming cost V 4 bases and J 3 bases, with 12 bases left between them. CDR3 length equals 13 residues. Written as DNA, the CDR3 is TGCAGTGCTACTTACCTTCCAGACACTGAAGCTTTCTTT. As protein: CSATYLPDTEAFF.

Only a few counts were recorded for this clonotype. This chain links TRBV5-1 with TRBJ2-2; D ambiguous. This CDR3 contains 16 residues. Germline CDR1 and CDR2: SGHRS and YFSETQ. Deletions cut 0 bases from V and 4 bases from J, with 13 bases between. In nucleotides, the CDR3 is TGCGCCAGCAGCTTGGTCCCCCAACCCGGCACCGGGGAGCTGTTTTTT. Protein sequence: CASSLVPQPGTGELFF.

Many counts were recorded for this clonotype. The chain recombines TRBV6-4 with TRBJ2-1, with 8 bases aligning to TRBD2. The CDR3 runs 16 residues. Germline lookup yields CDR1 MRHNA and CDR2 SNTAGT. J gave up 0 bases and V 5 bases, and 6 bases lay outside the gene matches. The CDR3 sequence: CASSISGARSYNEQFF. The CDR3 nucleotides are TGTGCCAGCAGTATTAGCGGGGCCCGCTCCTACAATGAGCAGTTCTTC.

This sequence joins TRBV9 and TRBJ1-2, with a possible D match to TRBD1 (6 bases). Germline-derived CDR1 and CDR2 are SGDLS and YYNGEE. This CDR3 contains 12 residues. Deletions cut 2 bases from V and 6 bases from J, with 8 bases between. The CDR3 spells CASSVPGDGYTF. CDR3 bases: TGTGCCAGCAGCGTCCCAGGGGATGGCTACACCTTC.

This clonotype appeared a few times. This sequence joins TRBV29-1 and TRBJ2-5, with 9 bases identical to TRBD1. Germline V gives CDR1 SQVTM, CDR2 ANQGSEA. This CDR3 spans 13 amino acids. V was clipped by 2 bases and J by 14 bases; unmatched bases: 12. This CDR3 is CSVERGTGGDCYF. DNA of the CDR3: TGCAGCGTTGAACGAGGAACAGGGGGCGATTGTTACTTC.

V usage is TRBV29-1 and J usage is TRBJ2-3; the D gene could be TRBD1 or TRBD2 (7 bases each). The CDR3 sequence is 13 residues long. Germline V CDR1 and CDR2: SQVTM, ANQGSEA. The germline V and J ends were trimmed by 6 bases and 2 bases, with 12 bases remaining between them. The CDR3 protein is CSVRGGTTDTQYF. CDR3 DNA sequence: TGCAGCGTCAGGGGGGGGACCACAGATACGCAGTATTTT.

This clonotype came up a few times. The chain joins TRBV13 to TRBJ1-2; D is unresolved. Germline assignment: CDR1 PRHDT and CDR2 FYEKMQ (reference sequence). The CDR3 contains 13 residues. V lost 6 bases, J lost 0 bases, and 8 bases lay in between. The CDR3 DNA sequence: TGTGCCAGCAGACCGTTTGCTAACTATGGCTACACCTTC. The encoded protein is CASRPFANYGYTF. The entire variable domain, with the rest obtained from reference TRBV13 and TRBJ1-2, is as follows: AAGVIQSPRHLIKEKRETATLKCYPIPRHDTVYWYQQGPGQDPQFLISFYEKMQSDKGSIPDRFSAQQFSDYHSELNMSSLELGDSALYFCASRPFANYGYTFGSGTRLTVV.